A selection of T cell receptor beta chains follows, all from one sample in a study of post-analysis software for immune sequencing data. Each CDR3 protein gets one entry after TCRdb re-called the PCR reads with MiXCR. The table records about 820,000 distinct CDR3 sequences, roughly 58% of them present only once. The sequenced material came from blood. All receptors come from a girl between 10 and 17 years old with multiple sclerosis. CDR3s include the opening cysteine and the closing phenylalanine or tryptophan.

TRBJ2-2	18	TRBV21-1	CASSKELRTGANTGELFF
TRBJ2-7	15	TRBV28	CASSASGSPSYEQYF
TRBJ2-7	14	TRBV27	CASTAGTDNYEQYF
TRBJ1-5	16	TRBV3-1	CASSQGQVDSNQPQHF
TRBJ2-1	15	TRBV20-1	CSAAGAKGANNEQFF
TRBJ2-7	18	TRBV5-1	CASSYSRLAGGLGYEQYF
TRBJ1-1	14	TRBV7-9	CASSLSRGESEAFF
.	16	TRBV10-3	CAISERSGTGSYEQYF
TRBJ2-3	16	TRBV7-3	CASSRPRGETTDTQYF
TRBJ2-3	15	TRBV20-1	CSASRRGGPTDTQYF
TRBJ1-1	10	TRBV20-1	CSARREEAFF
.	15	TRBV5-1	CASSLRSGGGETQYF
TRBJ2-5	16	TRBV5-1	CASSPTGTPSQETQYF
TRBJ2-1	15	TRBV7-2	CASRLTGLVVNEQFF
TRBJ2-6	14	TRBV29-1	CSVEVPPGANVLTF
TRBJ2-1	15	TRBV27	CASSLGTGGWSEQFF
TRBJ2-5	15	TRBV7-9	CASNAGDTLQETQYF
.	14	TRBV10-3	CAISDSNKPYEQYF
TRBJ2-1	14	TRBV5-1	CASSLGPAEREQFF
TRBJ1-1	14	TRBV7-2	CASSLARMNTEAFF
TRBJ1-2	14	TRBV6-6	CASSQGREGYGYTF
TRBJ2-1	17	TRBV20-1	CSARGPSGRAEGNEQFF
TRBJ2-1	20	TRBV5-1	CASSLGSLAGAPSTHNEQFF
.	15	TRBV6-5	CASSVVPSGPGEQYF
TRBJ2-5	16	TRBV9	CASSVAPSGGQETQYF
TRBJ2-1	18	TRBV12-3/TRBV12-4	CASSSRLATSGRVREQFF
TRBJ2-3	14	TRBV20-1	CSAGEIASTDTQYF
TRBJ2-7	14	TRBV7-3	CASSQVAGAYEQYF
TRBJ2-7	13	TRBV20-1	CSARTDPSYEQYF
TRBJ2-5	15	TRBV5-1	CASSLGVTEQETQYF
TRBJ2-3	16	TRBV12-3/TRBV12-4	CASSLGGGQSRDTQYF
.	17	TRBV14	CASSQVGGLAGWETQYF
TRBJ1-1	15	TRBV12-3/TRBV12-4	CASSTGMTVNTEAFF
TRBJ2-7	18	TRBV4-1	CASSQEVRSGRDAYEQYF
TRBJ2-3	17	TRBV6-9	CALPRSGRSSCTDTQYF
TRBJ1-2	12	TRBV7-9	CATDREKVGYTF
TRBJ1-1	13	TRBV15	CATSRDEDTEAFF
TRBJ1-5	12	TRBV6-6	CASSVSNQPQHF
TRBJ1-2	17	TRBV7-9	CASSLAGSARLNYGYTF